The 25 T cell receptor beta chains given below trace back to one sample, sequenced in a study of cytomegalovirus exposure and HLA in healthy donors. Amplification used 60 Vbeta primers and 13 Jbeta primers. Method: immunoSEQ multiplex PCR; TCRdb's copy keeps in-frame clones and lacks some. The sample comprises around 190,000 clones, almost 85% of which are singletons, and about 0.5% rests with the top ten. Sequencing was done on a sample of PBMCs. All receptors derive from a woman in her 50s in good health and CMV-seronegative.

The rearrangement uses TRBV2 and TRBJ1-3, with D maybe TRBD1 (5 bases). V dropped 8 bases and J dropped 3 bases, with 11 bases sitting between them. The CDR3 is 13 residues long. Germline loops: CDR1 SNHLY, CDR2 FYNNEI. The CDR3 nucleotides are TGTGCCAGCGAAGGGGTACATGGAAACACCATATATTTT. Its translation: CASEGVHGNTIYF.

The chain uses TRBV6-1 and TRBJ1-1, with D possibly being TRBD1 (6 bases). Trimming shortened V by 8 bases and J by 8 bases, and 18 bases separated the two germline ends. The CDR3 spans 13 residues. In germline, CDR1 is MNHNS, CDR2 SASEGT. The CDR3 region is CASQDRMILEAFF. Written as DNA, the CDR3 is TGTGCCAGCCAAGACAGGATGATATTGGAAGCTTTCTTT.

The CDR3: CASSAASGGTDTQYF. For the CDR3, the DNA is TGTGCCAGCAGCGCCGCTAGCGGGGGAACAGATACGCAGTATTTT. This chain links TRBV11-2 with TRBJ2-3, with 10 bases aligning to TRBD2. The germline V gene encodes CDR1 SGHAT and CDR2 FQNNGV. This CDR3 is built from 15 residues. The J segment lost 3 bases and the V segment lost 5 bases, leaving 5 bases of the junction unmatched.

This clone was counted a single time. The chain carries TRBV7-2 and TRBJ1-4; 8 bases are shared with TRBD1. The germline V gene has CDR1 SGHTA and CDR2 FQGNSA. With V trimmed by 1 base and J by 4 bases, 5 bases remained unmatched. The CDR3 sequence is 16 residues long. In nucleotides, the CDR3 is TGTGCCAGCAGCTTAGGGGGGACAGGATTTAATGAAAAACTGTTTTTT. Its protein product is CASSLGGTGFNEKLFF.

J is TRBJ2-1 and V is TRBV19, with 13 nucleotides matching TRBD2. Germline CDR1 and CDR2: LNHDA and SQIVND (reference sequence). J gave up 6 bases and V 6 bases, and 5 bases lay outside the gene matches. The CDR3 is 15 residues long. This CDR3 reads CASRLAGGPPNEQFF. The CDR3 DNA follows: TGTGCCAGTAGACTAGCGGGAGGGCCGCCCAATGAGCAGTTCTTC.

The gene calls are TRBV7-9 and TRBJ2-7; 8 bases are a match to TRBD2. With 4 bases clipped from V and 1 base from J, the junction kept 9 bases outside the gene matches. Germline V gene sequence: CDR1 SEHNR, CDR2 FQNEAQ (reference sequence). CDR3 length equals 16 residues. The CDR3 DNA sequence: TGTGCCAGCAGCTCCCCAGGGGCGGGAGGATCCTACGAGCAGTACTTC. Translation gives CASSSPGAGGSYEQYF.

This rearrangement joins TRBV7-9 to TRBJ2-3, with D maybe TRBD2 (5 bases). Germline V gives CDR1 SEHNR, CDR2 FQNEAQ (reference sequence). The CDR3 consists of 14 residues. Trimming cost V 8 bases and J 8 bases, with 20 bases left between them. This chain's CDR3 is CASALRAGLSTQYF. CDR3 in DNA: TGTGCCAGCGCGTTAAGGGCGGGTTTGTCTACGCAGTATTTT.

V gene TRBV11-2 combines with J gene TRBJ2-2; a weak D match, TRBD2 (5 bases). This CDR3 comprises 16 residues. The germline V and J ends were trimmed by 4 bases and 0 bases, with 12 bases remaining between them. CDR1 is SGHAT, CDR2 FQNNGV, per germline. The CDR3 sequence is CASSSTAGANTGELFF. As DNA, the CDR3 is TGTGCCAGCAGCTCCACCGCCGGGGCGAACACCGGGGAGCTGTTTTTT.

This clone was observed a handful of times. This sequence joins TRBV10-1 and TRBJ2-7, with 7 bases aligning to TRBD1. Germline trimming cut 2 bases from V and 4 bases from J; bases unmatched to any gene: 8. The CDR3 consists of 15 residues. Germline V gene data show CDR1 as WNHNN and CDR2 as SYGVQD (reference sequence). The CDR3 region is CASSENDRVPYEQYF. The DNA of the CDR3 is TGCGCCAGCAGTGAGAATGACAGGGTGCCTTACGAGCAGTACTTC.

A single count supports this clone. The chain carries TRBV10-2 and TRBJ2-5; 9 bases align to TRBD2. CDR1 WSHSY and CDR2 SAAADI come from the germline V gene. The CDR3 is 16 residues long. The V segment lost 3 bases and the J segment 5 bases; nucleotides outside the gene matches: 10. CDR3: CASSDPAGGFRETQYF. The CDR3 DNA reads TGCGCCAGCAGTGACCCAGCGGGGGGTTTCAGGGAGACCCAGTACTTC.

The chain uses TRBV9 and TRBJ1-2; 8 bases agree with TRBD1. The ends lost 4 bases at V and 2 bases at J; junction bases unmatched: 10. CDR1 and CDR2 (germline): SGDLS, YYNGEE. The CDR3 is made up of 16 amino acids. CDR3 nucleotides: TGTGCCAGCAGCATCCGGACAGGGCTGGGGAACTATGGCTACACCTTC. Translated: CASSIRTGLGNYGYTF.

This chain links TRBV19 with TRBJ1-1, with 8 positions matching TRBD1. CDR3 length: 16 amino acids. CDR1 and CDR2 from the germline V gene are LNHDA and SQIVND (reference sequence). The J segment lost 1 base and the V segment lost 6 bases, leaving 10 bases of the junction unmatched. The CDR3 spells CASSPLWTGSNTEAFF. The CDR3 DNA follows: TGTGCCAGTAGCCCTCTATGGACAGGGTCGAACACTGAAGCTTTCTTT.

The chain joins TRBV5-6 to TRBJ2-5; D is undetermined. The DNA matches TRBJ2-7 better at its end, which makes the J call doubtful. This CDR3 comprises 15 residues. Germline-derived CDR1 and CDR2 are SGHDT and YYEEEE. The CDR3 region is CASSWATSPSYEQYF. The CDR3 DNA is TGTGCCAGCAGCTGGGCGACAAGTCCTTCCTACGAGCAGTACTTC.

The rearrangement uses TRBV4-3 and TRBJ2-1; D perhaps matches TRBD2 (6 bases). V was shortened by 0 bases and J by 1 base, with 25 bases between the two germline ends. This CDR3 has 21 residues. Germline CDR1 is LGHNA and CDR2 is YSLEER. The CDR3 DNA sequence: TGCGCCAGCAGCCAAGATTTTGGGCAGGGCTGGCCTGGGGGGTCCTACAATGAGCAGTTCTTC. It yields the protein CASSQDFGQGWPGGSYNEQFF.

The chain joins TRBV28 to TRBJ1-2, with TRBD1 matching over 9 bases. This CDR3 has 13 residues. J was trimmed by 3 bases and V by 5 bases; bases with no gene match: 1. Germline V gives CDR1 MDHEN, CDR2 SYDVKM. The CDR3 nucleotides read TGTGCCAGCAGTGACAGGGGGTACTATGGCTACACCTTC. It yields the protein CASSDRGYYGYTF.

The CDR3 protein is CASSLAASGSLTDTQYF. CDR3 bases: TGTGCCAGCAGCTTAGCCGCTAGCGGGAGCCTGACAGATACGCAGTATTTT. This chain joins TRBV7-6 and TRBJ2-3, with 10 bases lining up with TRBD2. Trimming took 0 bases from V and 3 from J; bases not matched to a gene: 6. Germline values: CDR1 SGHVS, CDR2 FNYEAQ. The CDR3 is made up of 17 amino acids.

The rearrangement joins TRBV5-1 to TRBJ2-7, with D possibly matching TRBD2 (5 bases). V lost 4 bases and J lost 4, with 21 bases in between. The CDR3 is made up of 16 amino acids. The germline CDR1 and CDR2 sequences are SGHRS and YFSETQ. The CDR3 loop reads CASSVRESLPPYEQYF. The CDR3 DNA reads TGCGCCAGCAGCGTCCGGGAATCCCTTCCTCCTTACGAGCAGTACTTC.

This clone was recorded once. The genes are TRBV19 and TRBJ2-1; possible D gene TRBD1, 5 bases. The germline V gene has CDR1 LNHDA and CDR2 SQIVND (reference sequence). This CDR3 contains 14 residues. V was clipped by 6 bases and J by 2 bases, with 11 bases between them. In nucleotides, the CDR3 is TGTGCCAGTAGGCCAGGGTCCACCTACAATGAGCAGTTCTTC. Translation gives CASRPGSTYNEQFF.

This clone was counted between two and nine times. In nucleotides, the CDR3 is TGTGCCAGCAGATGGACATCCACCGGGGAGCTGTTTTTT. This codes for CASRWTSTGELFF. This chain uses TRBV7-2 with TRBJ2-2, with D tentatively TRBD1 (5 bases). V shed 6 bases and J shed 4 bases, with 9 bases lying between them. From germline, CDR1 is SGHTA and CDR2 FQGNSA. This CDR3 is built from 13 residues.

V gene TRBV2 combines with J gene TRBJ2-3; D is possibly TRBD2 (6 bases). V dropped 5 bases and J dropped 7 bases, with 10 bases sitting between them. This CDR3 has 12 amino acids. Germline-derived CDR1 and CDR2 are SNHLY and FYNNEI. CDR3 DNA: TGTGCCAGCAGTCCAGGCGGGAATACGCAGTATTTT. Its translation is CASSPGGNTQYF.

This clone was counted once. The V and J genes are TRBV7-8 and TRBJ1-2; D might be TRBD1 (6 bases). The germline CDR1 and CDR2 sequences are SGHVS and FQNEAQ. This CDR3 spans 16 amino acids. Trimming took 1 base from V and 5 from J, leaving 17 bases between them. The CDR3 region has the DNA TGTGCCAGCAGCTTAGGGTACAGGGCCCTCGAATATGGCTACACCTTC. Translating gives CASSLGYRALEYGYTF.

The V and J genes are TRBV5-1 and TRBJ1-2, with 9 bases identical to TRBD1. The CDR3 has 14 amino acids. CDR1 is SGHRS and CDR2 is YFSETQ in the germline V gene. Unmatched junction bases numbered 5, after V lost 4 bases and J lost 4 bases. CDR3 DNA sequence: TGCGCCAGCAGCGCGGGGACAGGGCCCTATGGCTACACCTTC. Translation gives CASSAGTGPYGYTF. Combining the CDR3 with reference TRBV5-1 and TRBJ1-2 gives the whole variable domain KAGVTQTPRYLIKTRGQQVTLSCSPISGHRSVSWYQQTPGQGLQFLFEYFSETQRNKGNFPGRFSGRQFSNSRSEMNVSTLELGDSALYLCASSAGTGPYGYTFGSGTRLTVV.

This sequence joins TRBV19 and TRBJ2-5, with D possibly TRBD2 on 6 matching bases. V was pared by 6 bases and J by 6 bases, with 8 bases between. The CDR3 consists of 11 residues. CDR1 is LNHDA and CDR2 is SQIVND in the germline V gene (reference sequence). The CDR3 sequence: CASSGGQTQYF. CDR3 sequence (DNA): TGTGCCAGTAGCGGGGGTCAGACCCAGTACTTC.

The chain links TRBV7-2 to TRBJ1-1; maybe TRBD1 (5 bases). CDR3 length equals 14 residues. The germline V gene encodes CDR1 SGHTA and CDR2 FQGNSA. V lost 1 base to trimming and J lost 1 base, with 7 bases between them. CDR3 DNA: TGTGCCAGCAGCTTAGGTCAGGGGAACACTGAAGCTTTCTTT. Translating gives CASSLGQGNTEAFF.

Note on this clone: Other DNA sequences within the sample encode an identical CDR3. The chain links TRBV5-4 to TRBJ2-7, with D perhaps matching TRBD1 (5 bases). This CDR3 has 13 residues. V was cut by 1 base and J by 0 bases, with 5 bases left in between. Germline CDR1 SGHNT, CDR2 YYREEE (reference sequence). The CDR3 here is CASSLTGSYEQYF. The CDR3 DNA follows: TGTGCCAGCAGCTTGACAGGCTCCTACGAGCAGTACTTC.